This is a list of T cell receptor beta chains from one sample in a study of blood T cell repertoires in COVID-19. The protocol was immunoSEQ multiplex PCR, while the TCRdb copy is restricted to in-frame clones and leaves out a portion. The table has over 25,000 clones, around 90% seen once. Material for sequencing was peripheral blood. The source is a human donor with active COVID-19. The donor label of this sample is uncertain. The CDR3 runs from the conserved cysteine through the conserved F or W. Fields, in order: clone size, J gene, V gene, D gene, CDR3 DNA, CDR3 protein. D genes are given only for firm matches. Clone size is shown for a subset of rows, as once, few, many or a class of expanded clone.

size: few; J: TRBJ1-2; V: TRBV6-6; D: NA; DNA: TGTGCCAGCAGTCCTACGGGGGGTTTGGGCTATGGCTACACCTTC; CDR3: CASSPTGGLGYGYTF
size: NA; J: TRBJ2-7; V: TRBV11-2; D: NA; DNA: TGTGCCAGCAGACCTAGCAGTTACGAGCAGTACTTC; CDR3: CASRPSSYEQYF
size: NA; J: TRBJ2-7; V: TRBV28; D: NA; DNA: TGTGCCAGCAGCAACCGCGGCGCCCCCTCCTACGAGCAGTACTTC; CDR3: CASSNRGAPSYEQYF
size: NA; J: TRBJ1-4; V: TRBV5-3; D: NA; DNA: TGTGCCAGAAGCTTGGGATCTAAAAATGAAAAACTGTTTTTT; CDR3: CARSLGSKNEKLFF
size: once; J: TRBJ2-5; V: TRBV28; D: NA; DNA: TGTGCCAGCAGGGGCTGGAAGACCCAGTACTTC; CDR3: CASRGWKTQYF
size: NA; J: TRBJ1-2; V: TRBV5-8; D: TRBD1; DNA: TGTGCCAGCAGCTTGGTACAGGGGGGGTCTAACTATGGCTACACCTTC; CDR3: CASSLVQGGSNYGYTF
size: once; J: TRBJ1-5; V: TRBV28; D: NA; DNA: TGTGCCAGCACGCTCGCGGGGCTTAGCAATCAGCCCCAGCATTTT; CDR3: CASTLAGLSNQPQHF
size: NA; J: TRBJ1-3; V: TRBV6-5; D: NA; DNA: TGTGCCAGCAGTCTTTCTGGAAACACCATATATTTT; CDR3: CASSLSGNTIYF
size: NA; J: TRBJ2-7; V: TRBV2; D: NA; DNA: TGTGCCAGCAGTGAGTCGGAGGCTGGGCAGTACTTC; CDR3: CASSESEAGQYF
size: NA; J: TRBJ2-7; V: TRBV27; D: TRBD1; DNA: TGTGCCAGCAGTTTGGTAACCGGGACAGGGTTTGGGGAGCAGTACTTC; CDR3: CASSLVTGTGFGEQYF
size: NA; J: TRBJ2-7; V: TRBV27; D: NA; DNA: TGTGCCAGCAGCCTAACAGGTACCCACGAGCAGTACTTC; CDR3: CASSLTGTHEQYF
size: once; J: TRBJ1-3; V: TRBV27; D: TRBD1; DNA: TGTGCCAGCAGGGGGACAGGCAGGGGCACCATATATTTT; CDR3: CASRGTGRGTIYF
size: NA; J: TRBJ1-2; V: TRBV7-2; D: TRBD1; DNA: TGTGCCAGCAGCTTAGCAACGGACGTGATGGACAGGGCCCATGGCTACACCTTC; CDR3: CASSLATDVMDRAHGYTF
size: once; J: TRBJ2-3; V: TRBV7-9; D: NA; DNA: TGTGCCAGCAGCTTATTGACTAGAGATACGCAGTATTTT; CDR3: CASSLLTRDTQYF
size: NA; J: TRBJ1-6; V: TRBV9; D: TRBD1; DNA: TGTGCCAGCAGCGGCGGGACAGTAAATTCACCCCTCCACTTT; CDR3: CASSGGTVNSPLHF
size: once; J: TRBJ1-2; V: TRBV27; D: TRBD1; DNA: TGTGCCAGCAGATCTACCGGGACAGCCTATGGCTACACCTTC; CDR3: CASRSTGTAYGYTF
size: once; J: TRBJ1-1; V: TRBV7-9; D: TRBD1; DNA: TGTGCCAGCAGCCCCCAGACAGGGCACGCTGAAGCTTTCTTT; CDR3: CASSPQTGHAEAFF
size: NA; J: TRBJ1-5; V: TRBV7-2; D: NA; DNA: TGTGCCAGCAGCCCCTCCCGGACAGCTACCAATCAGCCCCAGCATTTT; CDR3: CASSPSRTATNQPQHF
size: NA; J: TRBJ1-2; V: TRBV15; D: TRBD1; DNA: TGTGCCACCAGCCCCCGGGACAGGGGTCACACCTTC; CDR3: CATSPRDRGHTF
size: once; J: TRBJ1-2; V: TRBV6-5; D: NA; DNA: TGTGCCAGCAGTTACCGGCAGGGCGATGGCTACACCTTC; CDR3: CASSYRQGDGYTF
size: NA; J: TRBJ1-5; V: TRBV12-3/TRBV12-4; D: NA; DNA: TGTGCCAGCAGGGCAGGGCTGGAACAGCCCCAGCATTTT; CDR3: CASRAGLEQPQHF
size: NA; J: TRBJ1-1; V: TRBV9; D: NA; DNA: TGTGCCAGCAGCCCCAGAGGTCATACAGGAGGGGACACTGAAGCTTTCTTT; CDR3: CASSPRGHTGGDTEAFF
size: NA; J: TRBJ1-5; V: TRBV6-5; D: NA; DNA: TGTGCCGCGGGCCCAGGGGTAAGCAATCAGCCCCAGCATTTT; CDR3: CAAGPGVSNQPQHF
size: NA; J: TRBJ2-5; V: TRBV7-3; D: TRBD2; DNA: TGTGCCAGCAGCCCCAGCGGGGGGCAAGAGACCCAGTACTTC; CDR3: CASSPSGGQETQYF
size: NA; J: TRBJ2-1; V: TRBV7-6; D: TRBD2; DNA: TGTGCCAGCAGCTTAAGTCTAGCGGGGCCTGAGCAGTTCTTC; CDR3: CASSLSLAGPEQFF
size: NA; J: TRBJ2-7; V: TRBV6-5; D: TRBD1; DNA: TGTGCCACATCCAGCGGACAGGGCGGATACGAGCAGTACTTC; CDR3: CATSSGQGGYEQYF
size: once; J: TRBJ2-1; V: TRBV5-4; D: NA; DNA: TGTGCCAGCAGCCCGGACGGGAACTCCTACAATGAGCAGTTCTTC; CDR3: CASSPDGNSYNEQFF
size: NA; J: TRBJ1-1; V: TRBV10-2; D: TRBD1; DNA: TGCGCCAGCGGAAGGCCGGGACAGGGGGCAGAGAACACTGAAGCTTTCTTT; CDR3: CASGRPGQGAENTEAFF
size: NA; J: TRBJ1-3; V: TRBV28; D: TRBD1; DNA: TGTGCCAGCGTCTTAGGGCCAACAGGGGCTGGAAACACCATATATTTT; CDR3: CASVLGPTGAGNTIYF
size: NA; J: TRBJ1-1; V: TRBV5-1; D: NA; DNA: TGCGCCAGCAGCTTGGAAGGGGCTCGGGTCACTGAAGCTTTCTTT; CDR3: CASSLEGARVTEAFF
size: NA; J: TRBJ2-1; V: TRBV5-4; D: TRBD2; DNA: TGTGCCAGCAGCGCTAGCGGAGCCTCCTACAATGAGCAGTTCTTC; CDR3: CASSASGASYNEQFF
size: NA; J: TRBJ2-3; V: TRBV2; D: TRBD2; DNA: TGTGCCAGCAGTGGGACTAGCGGGACAACAGATACGCAGTATTTT; CDR3: CASSGTSGTTDTQYF
size: NA; J: TRBJ2-7; V: TRBV29-1; D: NA; DNA: TGCAGCGTTGAATCGGGGTCACCGTACGAGCAGTACTTC; CDR3: CSVESGSPYEQYF
size: NA; J: TRBJ2-7; V: TRBV9; D: TRBD2; DNA: TGTGCCAGCAGCCCTAGAGGGACTAGCGGGACCTACGAGCAGTACTTC; CDR3: CASSPRGTSGTYEQYF
size: NA; J: TRBJ2-3; V: TRBV2; D: TRBD2; DNA: TGTGCCAGCAGTGAACGAGCGGGGGCCCGCACAGATACGCAGTATTTT; CDR3: CASSERAGARTDTQYF
size: NA; J: TRBJ2-5; V: TRBV7-2; D: NA; DNA: TGTGCCAGCAGCATTTCACTATGGGAGACCCAGTACTTC; CDR3: CASSISLWETQYF
size: NA; J: TRBJ1-2; V: TRBV13; D: TRBD1; DNA: TGTGCCAGCAGCTCCTCCACAGGGGCATATGGCTACACCTTC; CDR3: CASSSSTGAYGYTF
size: NA; J: TRBJ1-1; V: TRBV6-2/TRBV6-3; D: NA; DNA: TGTGCCAGCAGTCTAGTCAGGGATAACACTGAAGCTTTCTTT; CDR3: CASSLVRDNTEAFF
size: NA; J: TRBJ1-5; V: TRBV2; D: NA; DNA: TGTGCCAGCGGTGGAGATAGCAATCAGCCCCAGCATTTT; CDR3: CASGGDSNQPQHF
size: NA; J: TRBJ1-1; V: TRBV5-1; D: TRBD1; DNA: TGCGCCAGCAGCTTGGGGGGGACAGGGTGGAACACTGAAGCTTTCTTT; CDR3: CASSLGGTGWNTEAFF
size: NA; J: TRBJ2-2; V: TRBV28; D: TRBD2; DNA: TGTGCCAGCAGTCCAGAGGGGAGGGGTAGAGCGAACACCGGGGAGCTGTTTTTT; CDR3: CASSPEGRGRANTGELFF
size: NA; J: TRBJ2-7; V: TRBV28; D: NA; DNA: TGTGCCAGCAGTTTCGGGATTAACCCCTCCTACGAGCAGTACTTC; CDR3: CASSFGINPSYEQYF
size: NA; J: TRBJ2-7; V: TRBV7-6; D: TRBD2; DNA: TGTGCCAGCAGTTCTGGGCCCCTAGCGGGGTACGAGCAGTACTTC; CDR3: CASSSGPLAGYEQYF
size: NA; J: TRBJ2-7; V: TRBV5-6; D: TRBD1; DNA: TGTGCCAGCAGCCCGGGACAGGGTGTCTACGAGCAGTACTTC; CDR3: CASSPGQGVYEQYF
size: once; J: TRBJ2-1; V: TRBV19; D: TRBD1; DNA: TGTGCCAGTAGTATAGTGAGGGACAGGGACAATGAGCAGTTCTTC; CDR3: CASSIVRDRDNEQFF
size: NA; J: TRBJ2-2; V: TRBV15; D: TRBD1; DNA: TGTGCCACCAGCCCCTCCCCTGGGACAGGGAAATCCGGGGAGCTGTTTTTT; CDR3: CATSPSPGTGKSGELFF
size: NA; J: TRBJ2-5; V: TRBV4-1; D: TRBD1; DNA: TGCGCCAGCAGCCAACCAGTTTCGGGACAGGGGCAAGAGACCCAGTACTTC; CDR3: CASSQPVSGQGQETQYF
size: NA; J: TRBJ2-1; V: TRBV2; D: TRBD1; DNA: TGTGCCAGCTATACCGGGACAGGGGGTTACAATGAGCAGTTCTTC; CDR3: CASYTGTGGYNEQFF
size: NA; J: TRBJ1-5; V: TRBV5-1; D: TRBD1; DNA: TGCGCCAGCTCCCTGGGGGGCGACAGGGTGCAGCCCCAGCATTTT; CDR3: CASSLGGDRVQPQHF
size: NA; J: TRBJ1-1; V: TRBV4-1; D: TRBD1; DNA: TGCGCCAGCAGCCAACCACCGGACAGGGGAGACGGAGAGTCTGAAGCTTTCTTT; CDR3: CASSQPPDRGDGESEAFF
size: NA; J: TRBJ1-4; V: TRBV27; D: TRBD1; DNA: TGTGCCAGCAGTTTAGAGCAGGGGGCTGTCGCAACTAATGAAAAACTGTTTTTT; CDR3: CASSLEQGAVATNEKLFF
size: once; J: TRBJ2-7; V: TRBV5-4; D: NA; DNA: TGTGCCAGCTCGAGAGGGGGGGACCCCTACGAGCAGTACTTC; CDR3: CASSRGGDPYEQYF
size: NA; J: TRBJ1-2; V: TRBV28; D: NA; DNA: TGTGCCATCAAGCTAAACAGGAACTACTATGGCTACACCTTC; CDR3: CAIKLNRNYYGYTF
size: once; J: TRBJ2-1; V: TRBV15; D: TRBD1; DNA: TGTGCCACCAGCGGAGACAGGGGGCGGTATGAGCAGTTCTTC; CDR3: CATSGDRGRYEQFF
size: NA; J: TRBJ1-5; V: TRBV5-1; D: TRBD1; DNA: TGCGCCAGCGGAATCCAGGACAGGGGAGGAAATCAGCCCCAGCATTTT; CDR3: CASGIQDRGGNQPQHF
size: NA; J: TRBJ2-3; V: TRBV4-1; D: TRBD1; DNA: TGCGCCAGCAGCCGGACCGAGGGGGACAGTTTGAGAGATACGCAGTATTTT; CDR3: CASSRTEGDSLRDTQYF